The present TCR beta chain was sequenced within a study of T cells in Graves' hyperthyroidism and ophthalmopathy. Diagnosing involved the use of clinical symptoms, serum thyroxine and TRAb, thyroid ultrasound and orbital computed tomography. Using 9.5 to 10 ml of fresh peripheral blood, PBMCs were prepared. Comments on this clonotype: This may be a read error: a much more frequent sequence differs by one nucleotide.

The CDR3 regions of TCR beta were amplified from RNA transcripts. When the TCR CDR3 underwent first-round RT-PCR, the HTBI primer set was used. MiXCR, run by TCRdb on the multiplex PCR reads, gives a single entry per CDR3 protein. Of around 700,000 distinct CDR3 sequences in the sample, over 35% were seen once. The TCR originated in a woman aged 40 to 49 with Graves' hyperthyroidism. The sample comprised blood.

CDR3: CASSLDGSGRRGYTF. The CDR3 nucleotides are TGTGCCAGCAGCTTAGACGGATCGGGACGGCGTGGCTACACCTTC. This chain joins TRBV7-2 and TRBJ1-2; TRBD1 might be the D (5 bases). In germline, CDR1 is SGHTA, CDR2 FQGNSA. CDR3 size: 15 residues. Trimming shortened V by 1 base and J by 7 bases, and 16 bases separated the two germline ends.